This T cell receptor (beta chain) originates from a study of T cell responses to AZD1222 COVID-19 vaccine. Overall study results and limits: Only 5 or 6 people who got AZD1222 tested seropositive at baseline. Once two AZD1222 doses were given, Spike-specific TCR breadth and depth went up.

Regarding this clone: Its antigen is not identified.

Only in-frame clones appear in the TCRdb table, and some are missing; sequencing was by immunoSEQ multiplex PCR. The profile shows roughly 140,000 clones, approximately 94% of them singletons. This CDR3 has 11 residues. Germline trimming cut 3 bases from V and 13 bases from J; bases unmatched to any gene: 2. Germline lookup yields CDR1 SGDLS and CDR2 YYNGEE. V is TRBV9 and J is TRBJ1-4, with TRBD1 identical over 8 bases. The receptor comes from an adult in good health. The sequencing used peripheral blood, collected on day 0 of AZD1222 vaccination. The DNA of the CDR3 is TGTGCCAGCAGCGGAGGACAGGGACTGTTTTTT. The encoded protein is CASSGGQGLFF.